A selection of T cell receptor beta chains follows, all from one sample in a study of T-cell reconstitution after alpha-beta-depleted transplantation in children. TCRdb re-analysed the PCR reads in MiXCR, keeping a single row per CDR3 protein. The table has about 370,000 distinct CDR3 sequences, about a fifth seen once; the top ten hold 3.5% to 4%. Sequenced here: PBMCs from the stem cell graft donor, sampled from the stem cell graft. Every receptor here comes from a human donor who donated a stem cell graft to a child with acute myeloid leukemia. Each CDR3 is given without its conserved first and last residue.

j_gene: TRBJ2-7; v_gene: TRBV5-6; CDR3aa: ASSLSSGPYEQY
j_gene: TRBJ2-1; v_gene: TRBV11-2; CDR3aa: ASSAHTKVAGGPENEQF
j_gene: TRBJ2-7; v_gene: TRBV7-2; CDR3aa: ASSLWQGTYEQY
j_gene: TRBJ2-2; v_gene: TRBV15; CDR3aa: ATSRDLAGELF
j_gene: TRBJ2-1; v_gene: TRBV12-3/TRBV12-4; CDR3aa: ATSGKYNEQF
j_gene: TRBJ2-6; v_gene: TRBV20-1; CDR3aa: SARVSGAEAGQGGSSGANVLT
j_gene: TRBJ1-1; v_gene: TRBV7-6; CDR3aa: ASSKLANTEAF
j_gene: TRBJ1-1; v_gene: TRBV10-3; CDR3aa: AISKQGPLNTEAF
j_gene: TRBJ2-7; v_gene: TRBV4-2; CDR3aa: ASSQDGGGEIHEQY
j_gene: TRBJ2-7; v_gene: TRBV25-1; CDR3aa: ASSEYNYEQY
j_gene: TRBJ2-7; v_gene: TRBV12-3/TRBV12-4; CDR3aa: ASSFAPGQGNYEQY
j_gene: TRBJ2-1; v_gene: TRBV12-3/TRBV12-4; CDR3aa: ATRGGNEQF
j_gene: TRBJ2-5; v_gene: TRBV7-2; CDR3aa: ASRLDVETQY
j_gene: TRBJ2-7; v_gene: TRBV7-8; CDR3aa: ASSAGTGGLYEQY
j_gene: TRBJ2-3; v_gene: TRBV4-1; CDR3aa: ASSQAGYTDTQY
j_gene: TRBJ2-1; v_gene: TRBV24-1; CDR3aa: ATSVGLAGEGSYNEQF
j_gene: TRBJ2-3; v_gene: TRBV12-3/TRBV12-4; CDR3aa: ASSPTSGSRPDTQY
j_gene: TRBJ1-3; v_gene: TRBV9; CDR3aa: ASSVETHLGNTIY
j_gene: TRBJ1-5; v_gene: TRBV20-1; CDR3aa: SARGGWEDQPQH
j_gene: TRBJ1-4; v_gene: TRBV12-3/TRBV12-4; CDR3aa: AILPQGSNEKLF
j_gene: TRBJ2-1; v_gene: TRBV19; CDR3aa: ASRAFVTYNEQF
j_gene: TRBJ2-5; v_gene: TRBV7-2; CDR3aa: ASSWAGTSQETQY
j_gene: TRBJ2-5; v_gene: TRBV15; CDR3aa: ATSRDPGGRETQY
j_gene: TRBJ2-1; v_gene: TRBV21-1; CDR3aa: ASSKDRDRRTSYNEQF
j_gene: TRBJ2-7; v_gene: TRBV28; CDR3aa: ASMTALAGDLEYEQY
j_gene: TRBJ2-7; v_gene: TRBV6-5; CDR3aa: ASSYSSTGQGDHEQY
j_gene: TRBJ2-3; v_gene: TRBV6-1; CDR3aa: ARLAGGDTDTQY
j_gene: TRBJ2-3; v_gene: TRBV9; CDR3aa: ASSVGAGGTDTQY
j_gene: TRBJ2-3; v_gene: TRBV15; CDR3aa: ATSREGRETDTQY
j_gene: TRBJ2-3; v_gene: TRBV20-1; CDR3aa: SAGRGSTDTQY
j_gene: TRBJ2-1; v_gene: TRBV5-1; CDR3aa: ASSRLNNPGTATYNEQF
j_gene: TRBJ2-7; v_gene: TRBV5-5; CDR3aa: ASSRGTGTFYEQY
j_gene: TRBJ2-1; v_gene: TRBV19; CDR3aa: ASIPTHGLVHGEQF
j_gene: TRBJ2-3; v_gene: TRBV20-1; CDR3aa: SARDSRDSTDTQY
j_gene: TRBJ2-3; v_gene: TRBV12-3/TRBV12-4; CDR3aa: ASSPGTAPDTQY
j_gene: TRBJ1-2; v_gene: TRBV7-2; CDR3aa: ASSLEQGNYGYT